This T cell receptor beta chain came from a study of blood T cell repertoires in COVID-19. Study-level information: Acute-phase and convalescent COVID-19 samples originated in the United States, Italy and Spain.

Clinical histories supplied by participants themselves formed the basis of cohort assignment. Recovered status applied to Cohort 3 donors who had two consecutive negative PCRs. It also applied to those with clearance or with symptom resolution. V gave up 2 bases and J gave up 5 bases; unmatched junction bases: 5. This CDR3 contains 15 residues. Per germline, CDR1 KGHSH and CDR2 LQKENI. Original processing methods: How many nucleated cells were present was estimated from reference gene primer amplification. The repertoire was sequenced with immunoSEQ multiplex PCR; TCRdb's copy has only in-frame clones and lacks some. V, J and clone size were drawn from that table, and D and trimming were deduced from the DNA. This table holds approximately 210,000 clones, roughly 87% found once.

This sequence was found in a woman in her 30s who had recovered from COVID-19. The genes are TRBV18 and TRBJ2-1; 8 bases fit TRBD1. Sequenced material: PBMCs or T cells enriched from blood (not recorded which). The CDR3 nucleotides read TGTGCCAGCTCACCAAGACAGGGGTTCGACAATGAGCAGTTCTTC. Its translation is CASSPRQGFDNEQFF.